What follows is one T cell receptor (beta chain) and its context. CDR1 and CDR2 (germline): MDHEN, SYDVKM. V shed 4 bases and J shed 2 bases, with 14 bases lying between them. The CDR3 totals 15 residues. This sample is drawn from a study of Graves' ophthalmopathy and Graves' hyperthyroidism. Amplification of TCR beta CDR3 regions used RNA transcripts. First-round RT-PCR relied on HTBI primers, and a second-round multiplex PCR came next. MiXCR was run by TCRdb on the multiplex PCR reads, yielding one entry per CDR3 protein. Of about 230,000 distinct CDR3 sequences listed, around 45% were seen once; the top ten hold around 43%.

The gene calls are TRBV28 and TRBJ1-2; TRBD1 is a possible D gene (5 bases). The sample comprised peripheral blood. The clonotype was recovered from an adult man with Graves' ophthalmopathy. The CDR3 here is CASSSEGRPNYGYTF. For the CDR3, the DNA is TGTGCCAGCAGTTCCGAGGGGCGACCAAACTATGGCTACACCTTC.